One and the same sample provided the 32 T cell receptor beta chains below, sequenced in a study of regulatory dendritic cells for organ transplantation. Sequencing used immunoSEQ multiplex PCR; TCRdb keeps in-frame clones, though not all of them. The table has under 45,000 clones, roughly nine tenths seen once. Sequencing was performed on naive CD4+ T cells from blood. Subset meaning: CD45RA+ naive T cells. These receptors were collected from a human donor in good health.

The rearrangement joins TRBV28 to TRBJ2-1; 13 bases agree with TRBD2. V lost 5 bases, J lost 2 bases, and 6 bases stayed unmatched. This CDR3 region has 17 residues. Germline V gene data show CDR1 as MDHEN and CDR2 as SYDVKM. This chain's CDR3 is CASSITSGRGPYNEQFF. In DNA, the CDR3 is TGTGCCAGCAGTATTACTAGCGGGAGGGGTCCCTACAATGAGCAGTTCTTC.

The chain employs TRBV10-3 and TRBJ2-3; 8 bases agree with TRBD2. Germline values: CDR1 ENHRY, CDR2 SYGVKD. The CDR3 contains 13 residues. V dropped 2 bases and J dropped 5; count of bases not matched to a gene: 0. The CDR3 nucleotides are TGTGCCATCAGTGAGGGGACTAGAGATACGCAGTATTTT. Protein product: CAISEGTRDTQYF.

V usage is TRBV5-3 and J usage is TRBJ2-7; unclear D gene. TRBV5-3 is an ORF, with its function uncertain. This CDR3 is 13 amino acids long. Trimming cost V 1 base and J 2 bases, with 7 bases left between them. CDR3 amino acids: CARSLWETYEQYF. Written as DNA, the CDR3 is TGTGCCAGAAGCTTGTGGGAAACCTACGAGCAGTACTTC.

CDR3 loop: CAWSGLLSGELFF. CDR3 DNA sequence: TGTGCCTGGAGTGGATTGTTGAGCGGGGAGCTGTTTTTT. V is TRBV30 and J is TRBJ2-2; the D is unclear. This CDR3 has 13 amino acids. V lost 1 base, J lost 7 bases, and 10 bases lay in between. CDR1 GTSNPN and CDR2 SVGIG come from the germline V gene (reference sequence).

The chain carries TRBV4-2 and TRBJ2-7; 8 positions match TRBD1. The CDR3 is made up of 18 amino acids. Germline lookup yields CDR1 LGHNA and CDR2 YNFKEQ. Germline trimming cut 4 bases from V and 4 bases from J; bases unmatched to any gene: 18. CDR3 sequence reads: CASSPGQGGQLGIYEQYF. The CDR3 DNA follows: TGTGCCAGCAGCCCCGGACAGGGCGGTCAACTGGGGATATACGAGCAGTACTTC.

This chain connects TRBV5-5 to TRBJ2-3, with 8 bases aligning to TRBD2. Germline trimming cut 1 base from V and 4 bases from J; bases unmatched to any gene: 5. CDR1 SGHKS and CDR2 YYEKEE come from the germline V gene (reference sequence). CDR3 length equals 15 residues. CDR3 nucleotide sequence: TGTGCCAGCAGCTTGAACGGGAGGGGTCCAGATACGCAGTATTTT. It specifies CASSLNGRGPDTQYF.

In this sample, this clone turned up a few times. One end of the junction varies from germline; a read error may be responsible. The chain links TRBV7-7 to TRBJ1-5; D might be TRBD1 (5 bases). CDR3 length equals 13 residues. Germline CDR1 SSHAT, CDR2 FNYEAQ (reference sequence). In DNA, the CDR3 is TGTGCTAGCAGCTTGGGGCAAGATCAGCCCCAGCATTTT. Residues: CASSLGQDQPQHF.

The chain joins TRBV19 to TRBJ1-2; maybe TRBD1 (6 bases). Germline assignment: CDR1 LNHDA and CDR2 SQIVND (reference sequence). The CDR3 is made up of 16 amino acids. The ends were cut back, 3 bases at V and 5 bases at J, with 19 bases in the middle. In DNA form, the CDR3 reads TGTGCCAGTAGTATCCACCCCTATGACAGGCGATATGGCTACACCTTC. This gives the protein CASSIHPYDRRYGYTF. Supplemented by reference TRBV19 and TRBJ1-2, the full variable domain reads DGGITQSPKYLFRKEGQNVTLSCEQNLNHDAMYWYRQDPGQGLRLIYYSQIVNDFQKGDIAEGYSVSREKKESFPLTVTSAQKNPTAFYLCASSIHPYDRRYGYTFGSGTRLTVV.

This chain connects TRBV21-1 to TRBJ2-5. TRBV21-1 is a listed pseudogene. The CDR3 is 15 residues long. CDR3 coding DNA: TGTGCCAGCAGCAAAGGGGCCAGGACCCAAGAGACCCAGTACTTC. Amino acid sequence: CASSKGARTQETQYF.

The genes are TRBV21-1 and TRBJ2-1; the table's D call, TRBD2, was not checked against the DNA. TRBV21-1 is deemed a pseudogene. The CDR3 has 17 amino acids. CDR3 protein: CASSKVGTSGGAGEQFF. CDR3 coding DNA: TGTGCCAGCAGCAAAGTGGGGACTAGCGGGGGGGCCGGTGAGCAGTTCTTC.

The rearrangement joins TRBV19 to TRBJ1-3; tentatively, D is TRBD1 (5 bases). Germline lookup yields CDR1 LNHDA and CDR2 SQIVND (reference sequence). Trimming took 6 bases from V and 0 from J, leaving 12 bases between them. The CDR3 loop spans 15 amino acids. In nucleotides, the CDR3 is TGTGCCAGTAGCCTACGCAGGGACTCTGGAAACACCATATATTTT. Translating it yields CASSLRRDSGNTIYF.

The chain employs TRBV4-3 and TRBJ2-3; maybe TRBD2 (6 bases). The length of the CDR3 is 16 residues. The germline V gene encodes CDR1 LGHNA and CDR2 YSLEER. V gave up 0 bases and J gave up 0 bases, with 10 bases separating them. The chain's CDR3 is CASSQDWAGSTDTQYF. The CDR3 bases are TGCGCCAGCAGCCAAGATTGGGCGGGGAGCACAGATACGCAGTATTTT.

The CDR3 sequence: CAWSVSLWASGSKWRYNEQFF. The CDR3 nucleotides read TGTGCCTGGAGTGTAAGTTTATGGGCTAGCGGGAGTAAGTGGCGGTACAATGAGCAGTTCTTC. This chain uses TRBV30 with TRBJ2-1; the match to TRBD2 covers 10 bases. The CDR3 runs to 21 residues. Losses at the gene ends were 0 bases for V and 4 bases for J; bases not matched to a gene: 21. In germline, CDR1 is GTSNPN, CDR2 SVGIG (reference sequence).

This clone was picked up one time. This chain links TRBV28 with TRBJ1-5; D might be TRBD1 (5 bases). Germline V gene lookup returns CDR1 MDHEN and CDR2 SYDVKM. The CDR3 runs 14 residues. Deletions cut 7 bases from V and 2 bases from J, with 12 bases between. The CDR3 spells CASTGRARNQPQHF. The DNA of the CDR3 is TGTGCCAGCACGGGCAGGGCTCGCAATCAGCCCCAGCATTTT. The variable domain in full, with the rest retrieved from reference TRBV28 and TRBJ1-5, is DVKVTQSSRYLVKRTGEKVFLECVQDMDHENMFWYRQDPGLGLRLIYFSYDVKMKEKGDIPEGYSVSREKKERFSLILESASTNQTSMYLCASTGRARNQPQHFGDGTRLSIL.

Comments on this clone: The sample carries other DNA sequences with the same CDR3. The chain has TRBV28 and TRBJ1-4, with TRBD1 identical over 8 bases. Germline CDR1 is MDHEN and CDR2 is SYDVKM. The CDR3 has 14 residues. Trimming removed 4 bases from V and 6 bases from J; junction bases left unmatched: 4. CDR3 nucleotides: TGTGCCAGCAGTTCGACAGGGGTGGATGAAAAACTGTTTTTT. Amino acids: CASSSTGVDEKLFF.

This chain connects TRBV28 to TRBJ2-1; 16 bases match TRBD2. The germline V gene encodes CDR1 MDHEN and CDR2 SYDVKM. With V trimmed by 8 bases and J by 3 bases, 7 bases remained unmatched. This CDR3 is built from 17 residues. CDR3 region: CASSGLAGGANYNEQFF. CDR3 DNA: TGTGCCAGCTCGGGACTAGCGGGAGGGGCTAACTACAATGAGCAGTTCTTC. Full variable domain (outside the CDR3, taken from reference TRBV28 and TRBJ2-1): DVKVTQSSRYLVKRTGEKVFLECVQDMDHENMFWYRQDPGLGLRLIYFSYDVKMKEKGDIPEGYSVSREKKERFSLILESASTNQTSMYLCASSGLAGGANYNEQFFGPGTRLTVL.

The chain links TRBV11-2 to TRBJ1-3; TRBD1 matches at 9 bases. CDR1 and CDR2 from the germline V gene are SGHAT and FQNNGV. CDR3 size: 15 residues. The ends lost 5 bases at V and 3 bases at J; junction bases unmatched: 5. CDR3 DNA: TGTGCCAGCAGCGTCAACAGGGGGCTTGGAAACACCATATATTTT. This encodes CASSVNRGLGNTIYF.

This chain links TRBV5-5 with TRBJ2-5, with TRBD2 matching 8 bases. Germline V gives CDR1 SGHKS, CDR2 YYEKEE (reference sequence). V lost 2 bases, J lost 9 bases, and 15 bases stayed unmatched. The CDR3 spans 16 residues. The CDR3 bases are TGTGCCAGCAGCTTAAGGCGGGGGGCTCCTGAAGGGCCCCAGTACTTC. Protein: CASSLRRGAPEGPQYF.

The chain's CDR3 is CASTRDRSFLGGYTF. CDR3 DNA: TGTGCCAGCACCCGGGACAGGAGTTTCCTTGGGGGCTACACCTTC. The genes are TRBV6-5 and TRBJ1-2; 8 nucleotides match TRBD1. CDR1 is MNHEY and CDR2 is SVGAGI in the germline V gene. CDR3 length: 15 residues. J gave up 8 bases and V 7 bases, and 15 bases lay outside the gene matches.

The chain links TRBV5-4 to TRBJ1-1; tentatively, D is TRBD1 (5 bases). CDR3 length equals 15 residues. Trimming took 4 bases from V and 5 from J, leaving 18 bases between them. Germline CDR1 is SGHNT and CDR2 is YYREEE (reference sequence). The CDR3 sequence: CASSPIGARETEAFF. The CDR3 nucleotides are TGTGCCAGCAGCCCGATAGGGGCTAGAGAAACTGAAGCTTTCTTT. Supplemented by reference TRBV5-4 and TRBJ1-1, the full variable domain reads ETGVTQSPTHLIKTRGQQVTLRCSSQSGHNTVSWYQQALGQGPQFIFQYYREEENGRGNFPPRFSGLQFPNYSSELNVNALELDDSALYLCASSPIGARETEAFFGQGTRLTVV.

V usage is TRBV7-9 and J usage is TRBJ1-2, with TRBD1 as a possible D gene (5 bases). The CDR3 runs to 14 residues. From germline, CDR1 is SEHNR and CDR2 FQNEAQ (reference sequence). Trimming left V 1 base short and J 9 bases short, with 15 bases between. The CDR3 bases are TGTGCCAGCAGCTTAGGGGACGGCCTCAAGAGCTACACCTTC. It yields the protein CASSLGDGLKSYTF.

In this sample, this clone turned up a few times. The CDR3: CASSLQHYEQYF. In nucleotides, the CDR3 is TGTGCCAGCAGTTTACAGCACTACGAGCAGTACTTC. The J gene is TRBJ2-7, the V gene TRBV28; D is unresolved. CDR1 and CDR2 from the germline V gene are MDHEN and SYDVKM. This CDR3 has 12 amino acids. Trimming removed 2 bases at V and 3 bases at J, with 5 bases between.

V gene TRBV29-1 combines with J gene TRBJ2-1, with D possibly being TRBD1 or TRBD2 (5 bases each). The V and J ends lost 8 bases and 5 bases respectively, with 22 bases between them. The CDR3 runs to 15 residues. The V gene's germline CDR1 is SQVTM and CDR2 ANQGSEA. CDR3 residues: CSCGPPWGSDNEQFF. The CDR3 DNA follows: TGCAGCTGCGGGCCCCCTTGGGGCTCGGACAATGAGCAGTTCTTC.

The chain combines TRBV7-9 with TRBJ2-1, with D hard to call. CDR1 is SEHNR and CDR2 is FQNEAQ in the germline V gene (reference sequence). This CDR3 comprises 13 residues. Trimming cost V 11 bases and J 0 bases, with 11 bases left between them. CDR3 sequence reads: CALGRSSYNEQFF. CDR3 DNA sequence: TGTGCCCTGGGCAGGAGCTCCTACAATGAGCAGTTCTTC.

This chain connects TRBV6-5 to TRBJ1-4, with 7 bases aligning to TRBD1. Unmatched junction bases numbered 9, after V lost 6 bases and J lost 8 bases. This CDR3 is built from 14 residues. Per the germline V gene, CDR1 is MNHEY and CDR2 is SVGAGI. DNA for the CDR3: TGTGCCAGCAGAAAAGACAGGGTACGGGAAAAACTGTTTTTT. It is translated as CASRKDRVREKLFF.

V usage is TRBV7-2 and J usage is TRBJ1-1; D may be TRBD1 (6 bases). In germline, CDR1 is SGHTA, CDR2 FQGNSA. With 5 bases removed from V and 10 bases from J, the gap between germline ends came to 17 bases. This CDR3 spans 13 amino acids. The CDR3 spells CASSPEGGFGAFF. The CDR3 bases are TGTGCCAGCAGCCCAGAAGGGGGATTTGGAGCTTTCTTT.

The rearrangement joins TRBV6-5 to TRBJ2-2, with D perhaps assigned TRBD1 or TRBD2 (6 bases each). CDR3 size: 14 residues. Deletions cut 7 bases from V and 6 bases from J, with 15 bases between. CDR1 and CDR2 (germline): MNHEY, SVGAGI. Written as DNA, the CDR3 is TGTGCCAGCACTCGAGGGGGGTCGGCCGGGGAGCTGTTTTTT. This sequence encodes CASTRGGSAGELFF.

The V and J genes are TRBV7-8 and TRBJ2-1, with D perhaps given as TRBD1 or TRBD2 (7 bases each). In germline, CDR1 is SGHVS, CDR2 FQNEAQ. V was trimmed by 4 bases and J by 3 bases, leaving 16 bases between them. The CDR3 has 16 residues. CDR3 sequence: CASSSHQGGFYNEQFF. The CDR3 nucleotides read TGTGCCAGCAGCTCCCACCAGGGGGGGTTCTACAATGAGCAGTTCTTC.

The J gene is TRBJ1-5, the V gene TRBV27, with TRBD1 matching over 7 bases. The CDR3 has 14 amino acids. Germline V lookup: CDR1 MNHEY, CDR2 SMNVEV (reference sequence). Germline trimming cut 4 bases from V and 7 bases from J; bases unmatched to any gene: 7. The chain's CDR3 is CASSSQQGRQPQHF. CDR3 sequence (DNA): TGTGCCAGCAGTTCCCAACAGGGGCGGCAGCCCCAGCATTTT.

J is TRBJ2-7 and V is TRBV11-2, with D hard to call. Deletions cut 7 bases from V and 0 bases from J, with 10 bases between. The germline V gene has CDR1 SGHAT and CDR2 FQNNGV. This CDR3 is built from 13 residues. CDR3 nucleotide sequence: TGTGCCAGCAAGTTCGGCACCTCCTACGAGCAGTACTTC. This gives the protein CASKFGTSYEQYF.

The CDR3 DNA is TGTGCCAGCAGCTTAGGTTGGGGGACAGGGGTCTCCTACGAGCAGTACTTC. Encoded protein: CASSLGWGTGVSYEQYF. V gene TRBV11-2 combines with J gene TRBJ2-7; TRBD1 agrees at 10 bases. Germline V gives CDR1 SGHAT, CDR2 FQNNGV. J was trimmed by 0 bases and V by 1 base; bases with no gene match: 6. The CDR3 sequence is 17 residues long.

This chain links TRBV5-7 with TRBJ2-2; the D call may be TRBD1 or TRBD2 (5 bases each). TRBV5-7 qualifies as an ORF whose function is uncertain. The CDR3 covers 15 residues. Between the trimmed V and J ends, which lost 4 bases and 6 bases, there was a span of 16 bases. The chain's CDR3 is CASSRGPGWPGELFF. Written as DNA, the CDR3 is TGTGCCAGCAGCCGGGGCCCAGGGTGGCCCGGGGAGCTGTTTTTT.